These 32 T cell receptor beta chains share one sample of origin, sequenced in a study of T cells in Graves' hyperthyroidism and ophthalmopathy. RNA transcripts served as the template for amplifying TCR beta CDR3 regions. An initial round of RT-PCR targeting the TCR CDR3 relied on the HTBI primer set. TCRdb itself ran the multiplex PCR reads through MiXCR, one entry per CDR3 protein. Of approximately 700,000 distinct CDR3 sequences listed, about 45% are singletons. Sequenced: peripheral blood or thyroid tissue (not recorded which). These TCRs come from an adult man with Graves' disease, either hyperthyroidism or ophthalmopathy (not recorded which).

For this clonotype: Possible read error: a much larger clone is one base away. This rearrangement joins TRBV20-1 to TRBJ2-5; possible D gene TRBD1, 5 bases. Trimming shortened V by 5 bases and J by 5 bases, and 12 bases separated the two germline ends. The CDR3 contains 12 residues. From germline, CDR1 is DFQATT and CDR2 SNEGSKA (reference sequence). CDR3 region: CSAWPQAETQYF. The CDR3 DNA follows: TGCAGTGCTTGGCCACAGGCTGAGACCCAGTACTTC.

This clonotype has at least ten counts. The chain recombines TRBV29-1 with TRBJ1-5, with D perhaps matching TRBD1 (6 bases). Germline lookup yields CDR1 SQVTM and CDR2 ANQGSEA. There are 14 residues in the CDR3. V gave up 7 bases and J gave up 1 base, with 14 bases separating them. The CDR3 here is CSATTGNSNQPQHF. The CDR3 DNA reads TGCAGCGCAACCACAGGGAACAGCAATCAGCCCCAGCATTTT.

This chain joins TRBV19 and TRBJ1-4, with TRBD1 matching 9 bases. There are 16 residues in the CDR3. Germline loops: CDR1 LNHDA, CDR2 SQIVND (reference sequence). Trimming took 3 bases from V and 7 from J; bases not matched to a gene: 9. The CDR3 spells CASSIGDREWGEKLFF. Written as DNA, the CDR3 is TGTGCCAGTAGTATCGGGGACAGGGAATGGGGTGAAAAACTGTTTTTT.

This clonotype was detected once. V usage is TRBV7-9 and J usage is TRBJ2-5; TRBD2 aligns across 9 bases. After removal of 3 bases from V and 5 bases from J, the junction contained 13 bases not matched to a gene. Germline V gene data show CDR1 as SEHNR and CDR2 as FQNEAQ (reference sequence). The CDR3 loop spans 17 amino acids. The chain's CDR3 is CASSLGGTSTDGETQYF. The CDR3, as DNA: TGTGCCAGCAGCTTGGGGGGGACTAGCACTGATGGGGAGACCCAGTACTTC.

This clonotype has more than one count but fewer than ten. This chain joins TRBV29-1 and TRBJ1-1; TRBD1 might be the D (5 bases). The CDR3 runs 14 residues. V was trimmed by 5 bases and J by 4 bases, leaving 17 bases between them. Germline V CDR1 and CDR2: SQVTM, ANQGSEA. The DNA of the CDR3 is TGCAGCGTTAAGGGCCGGGAGGGGACCACTGAAGCTTTCTTT. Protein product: CSVKGREGTTEAFF.

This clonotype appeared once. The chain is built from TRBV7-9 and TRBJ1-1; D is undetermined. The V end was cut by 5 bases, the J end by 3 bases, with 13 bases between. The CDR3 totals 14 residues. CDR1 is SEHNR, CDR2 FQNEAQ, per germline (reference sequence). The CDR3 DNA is TGTGCCAGCAGCGAGGGAAGCCCCTACACTGAAGCTTTCTTT. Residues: CASSEGSPYTEAFF. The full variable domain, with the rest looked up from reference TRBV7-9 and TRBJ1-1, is DTGVSQNPRHKITKRGQNVTFRCDPISEHNRLYWYRQTLGQGPEFLTYFQNEAQLEKSRLLSDRFSAERPKGSFSTLEIQRTEQGDSAMYLCASSEGSPYTEAFFGQGTRLTVV.

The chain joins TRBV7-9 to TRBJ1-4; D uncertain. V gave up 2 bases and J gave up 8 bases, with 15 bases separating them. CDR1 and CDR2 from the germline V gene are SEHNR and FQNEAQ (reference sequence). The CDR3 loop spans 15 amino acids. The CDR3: CASSLSSGRREKLFF. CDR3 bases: TGTGCCAGCAGCTTAAGTTCCGGACGTCGGGAAAAACTGTTTTTT. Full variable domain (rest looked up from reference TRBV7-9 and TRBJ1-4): DTGVSQNPRHKITKRGQNVTFRCDPISEHNRLYWYRQTLGQGPEFLTYFQNEAQLEKSRLLSDRFSAERPKGSFSTLEIQRTEQGDSAMYLCASSLSSGRREKLFFGSGTQLSVL.

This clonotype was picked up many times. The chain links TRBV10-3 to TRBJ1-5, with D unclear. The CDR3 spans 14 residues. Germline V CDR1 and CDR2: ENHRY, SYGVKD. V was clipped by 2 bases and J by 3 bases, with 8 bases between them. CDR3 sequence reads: CAISEARPNQPQHF. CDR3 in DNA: TGTGCCATCAGTGAGGCCAGACCCAATCAGCCCCAGCATTTT.

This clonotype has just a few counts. CDR3 DNA sequence: TGTGCCAGTAGTCCGAGTTTGACTGGACGCTATGGCTACACCTTC. Its protein is CASSPSLTGRYGYTF. The chain carries TRBV19 and TRBJ1-2; D not certain. V dropped 5 bases and J dropped 4 bases, with 17 bases sitting between them. The CDR3 runs to 15 residues. Per the germline V gene, CDR1 is LNHDA and CDR2 is SQIVND (reference sequence).

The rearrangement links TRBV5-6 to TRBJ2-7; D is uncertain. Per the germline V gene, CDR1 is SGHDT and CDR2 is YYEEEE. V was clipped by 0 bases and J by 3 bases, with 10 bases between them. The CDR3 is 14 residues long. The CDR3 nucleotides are TGTGCCAGCAGCTTGGGTAGGACGGTCTACGAGCAGTACTTC. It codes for CASSLGRTVYEQYF.

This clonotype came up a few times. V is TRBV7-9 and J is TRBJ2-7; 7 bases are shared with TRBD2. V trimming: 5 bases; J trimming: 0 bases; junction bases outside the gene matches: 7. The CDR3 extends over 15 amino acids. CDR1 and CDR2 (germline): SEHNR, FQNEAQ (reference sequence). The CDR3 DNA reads TGTGCCAGCAGCCCGACTAGCCGAAGCTCCTACGAGCAGTACTTC. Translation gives CASSPTSRSSYEQYF.

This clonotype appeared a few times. CDR3 loop: CASRTLYEQYF. The CDR3 DNA follows: TGTGCCAGCAGAACCCTCTACGAGCAGTACTTC. The chain couples TRBV5-8 to TRBJ2-7; the D is unclear. This CDR3 comprises 11 residues. CDR1 and CDR2 from the germline V gene are SGHTS and YDEGEE. Trimming removed 5 bases at V and 3 bases at J, with 6 bases between.

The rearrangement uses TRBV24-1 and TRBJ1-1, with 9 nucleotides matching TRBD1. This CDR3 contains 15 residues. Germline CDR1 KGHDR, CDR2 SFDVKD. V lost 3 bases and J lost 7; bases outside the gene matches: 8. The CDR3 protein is CATSDPGTGLGEAFF. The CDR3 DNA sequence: TGTGCCACCAGTGATCCAGGGACAGGGCTAGGTGAAGCTTTCTTT.

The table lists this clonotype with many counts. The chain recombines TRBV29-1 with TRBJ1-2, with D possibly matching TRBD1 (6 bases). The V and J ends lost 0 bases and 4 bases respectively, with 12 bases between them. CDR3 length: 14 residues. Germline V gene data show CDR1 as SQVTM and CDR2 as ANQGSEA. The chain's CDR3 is CSVEDLPGAYGYTF. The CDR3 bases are TGCAGCGTTGAAGACCTTCCGGGGGCCTATGGCTACACCTTC.

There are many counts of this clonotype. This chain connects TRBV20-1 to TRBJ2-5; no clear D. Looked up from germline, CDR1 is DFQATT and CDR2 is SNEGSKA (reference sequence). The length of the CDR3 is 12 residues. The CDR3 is CSTVRNQETQYF. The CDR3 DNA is TGCAGCACCGTACGGAACCAAGAGACCCAGTACTTC.

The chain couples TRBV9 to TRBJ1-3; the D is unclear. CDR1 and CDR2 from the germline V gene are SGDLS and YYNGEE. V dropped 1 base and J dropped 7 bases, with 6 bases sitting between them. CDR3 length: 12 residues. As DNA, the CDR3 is TGTGCCAGCAGCGTACGCACGAACACCATATATTTT. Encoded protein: CASSVRTNTIYF.

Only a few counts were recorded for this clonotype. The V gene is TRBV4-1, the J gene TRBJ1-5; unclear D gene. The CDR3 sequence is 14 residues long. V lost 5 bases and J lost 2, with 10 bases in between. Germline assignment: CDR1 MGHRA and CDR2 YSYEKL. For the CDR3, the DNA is TGCGCCAGCAGCACACTTGGCCGCAATCAGCCCCAGCATTTT. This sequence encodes CASSTLGRNQPQHF.

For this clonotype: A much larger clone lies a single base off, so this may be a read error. The CDR3 DNA reads TGTGCCATCAGTGAGCCTTCGGCGGGGAATGAAAAACTGTTTTTT. Translation: CAISEPSAGNEKLFF. The chain links TRBV10-3 to TRBJ1-4; D unresolved. V was cut by 2 bases and J by 5 bases, with 12 bases left in between. CDR3 length equals 15 residues. The germline CDR1 and CDR2 sequences are ENHRY and SYGVKD.

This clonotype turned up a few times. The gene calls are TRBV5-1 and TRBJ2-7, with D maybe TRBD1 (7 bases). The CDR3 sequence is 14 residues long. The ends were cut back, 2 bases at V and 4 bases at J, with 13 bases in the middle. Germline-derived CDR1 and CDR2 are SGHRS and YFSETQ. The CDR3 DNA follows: TGCGCCAGCAGCTTCCCAGGGGGGCAGTACGAGCAGTACTTC. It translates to CASSFPGGQYEQYF.

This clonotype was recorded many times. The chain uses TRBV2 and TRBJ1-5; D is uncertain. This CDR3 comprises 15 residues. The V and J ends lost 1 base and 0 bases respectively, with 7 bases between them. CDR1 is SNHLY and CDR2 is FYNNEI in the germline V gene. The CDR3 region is CASSEGTVSNQPQHF. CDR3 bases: TGTGCCAGCAGTGAAGGGACGGTTAGCAATCAGCCCCAGCATTTT.

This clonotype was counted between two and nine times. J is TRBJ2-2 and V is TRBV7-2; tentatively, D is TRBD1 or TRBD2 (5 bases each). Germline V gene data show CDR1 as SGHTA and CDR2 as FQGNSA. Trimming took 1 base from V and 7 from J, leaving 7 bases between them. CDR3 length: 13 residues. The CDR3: CASSLGGDGELFF. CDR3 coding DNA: TGTGCCAGCAGCTTAGGAGGGGACGGGGAGCTGTTTTTT. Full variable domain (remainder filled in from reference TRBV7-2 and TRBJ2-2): GAGVSQSPSNKVTEKGKDVELRCDPISGHTALYWYRQSLGQGLEFLIYFQGNSAPDKSGLPSDRFSAERTGGSVSTLTIQRTQQEDSAVYLCASSLGGDGELFFGEGSRLTVL.

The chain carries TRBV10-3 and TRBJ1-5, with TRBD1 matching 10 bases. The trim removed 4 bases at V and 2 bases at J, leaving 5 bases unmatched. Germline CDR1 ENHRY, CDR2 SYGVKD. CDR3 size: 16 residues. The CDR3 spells CAISVGQGGGNQPQHF. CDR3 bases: TGTGCCATCAGTGTAGGACAGGGGGGAGGCAATCAGCCCCAGCATTTT.

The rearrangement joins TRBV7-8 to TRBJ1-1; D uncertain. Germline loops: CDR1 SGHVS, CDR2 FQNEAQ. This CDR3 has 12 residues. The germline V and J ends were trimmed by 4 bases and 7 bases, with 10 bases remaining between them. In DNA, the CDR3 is TGTGCCAGCAGCTCCAGACCCCTTGAAGCTTTCTTT. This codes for CASSSRPLEAFF.

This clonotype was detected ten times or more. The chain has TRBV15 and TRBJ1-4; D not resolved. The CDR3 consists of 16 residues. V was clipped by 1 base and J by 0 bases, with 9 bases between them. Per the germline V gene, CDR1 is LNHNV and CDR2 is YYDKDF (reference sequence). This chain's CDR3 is CATSRGGSATNEKLFF. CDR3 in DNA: TGTGCCACCAGCAGAGGCGGAAGCGCAACTAATGAAAAACTGTTTTTT.

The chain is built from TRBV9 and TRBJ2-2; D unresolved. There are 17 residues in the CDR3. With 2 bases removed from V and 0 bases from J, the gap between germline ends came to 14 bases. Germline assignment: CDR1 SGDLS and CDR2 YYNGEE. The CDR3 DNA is TGTGCCAGCAGCGTTCGTCGGACGGACGCGAACACCGGGGAGCTGTTTTTT. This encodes CASSVRRTDANTGELFF.

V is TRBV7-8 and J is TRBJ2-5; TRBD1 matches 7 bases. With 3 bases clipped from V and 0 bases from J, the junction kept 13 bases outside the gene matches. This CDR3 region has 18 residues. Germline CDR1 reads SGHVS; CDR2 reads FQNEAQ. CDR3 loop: CASSLASENRGYQETQYF. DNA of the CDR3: TGTGCCAGCAGCTTGGCCTCGGAGAACAGGGGCTACCAAGAGACCCAGTACTTC. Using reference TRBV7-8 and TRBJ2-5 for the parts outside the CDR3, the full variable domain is GAGVSQSPRYKVAKRGQDVALRCDPISGHVSLFWYQQALGQGPEFLTYFQNEAQLDKSGLPSDRFFAERPEGSVSTLKIQRTQQEDSAVYLCASSLASENRGYQETQYFGPGTRLLVL.

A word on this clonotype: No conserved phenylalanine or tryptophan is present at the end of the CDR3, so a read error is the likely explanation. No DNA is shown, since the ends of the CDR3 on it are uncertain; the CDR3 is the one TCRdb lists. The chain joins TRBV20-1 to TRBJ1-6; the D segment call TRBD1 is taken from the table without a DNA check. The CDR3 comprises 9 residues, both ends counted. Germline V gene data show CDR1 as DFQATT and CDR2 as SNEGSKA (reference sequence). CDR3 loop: CSARDIRGV.

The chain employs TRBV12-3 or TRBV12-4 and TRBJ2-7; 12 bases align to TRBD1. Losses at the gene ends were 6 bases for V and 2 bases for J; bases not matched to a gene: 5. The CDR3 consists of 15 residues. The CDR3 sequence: CASSPGQGAPYEQYF. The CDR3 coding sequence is TGTGCCAGCAGCCCGGGACAGGGGGCCCCCTACGAGCAGTACTTC.

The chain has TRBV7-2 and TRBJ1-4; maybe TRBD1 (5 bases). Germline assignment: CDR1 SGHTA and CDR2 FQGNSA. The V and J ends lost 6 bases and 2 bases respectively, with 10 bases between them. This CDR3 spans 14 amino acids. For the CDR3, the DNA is TGTGCCAGCAGTCGGACACCTACTAATGAAAAACTGTTTTTT. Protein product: CASSRTPTNEKLFF.

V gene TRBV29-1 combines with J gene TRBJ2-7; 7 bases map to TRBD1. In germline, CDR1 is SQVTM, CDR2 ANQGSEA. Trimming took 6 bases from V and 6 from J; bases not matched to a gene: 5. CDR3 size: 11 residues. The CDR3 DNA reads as TGCAGCGTAAAGGACAGGCGCGAGCAGTACTTC. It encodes CSVKDRREQYF.

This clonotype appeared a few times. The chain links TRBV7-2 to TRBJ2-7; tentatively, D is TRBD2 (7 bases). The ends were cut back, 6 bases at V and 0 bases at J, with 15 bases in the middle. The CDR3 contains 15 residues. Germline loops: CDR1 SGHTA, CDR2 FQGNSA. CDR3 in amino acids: CASSWGGGSSYEQYF. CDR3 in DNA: TGTGCCAGCAGTTGGGGAGGGGGGAGCTCCTACGAGCAGTACTTC.

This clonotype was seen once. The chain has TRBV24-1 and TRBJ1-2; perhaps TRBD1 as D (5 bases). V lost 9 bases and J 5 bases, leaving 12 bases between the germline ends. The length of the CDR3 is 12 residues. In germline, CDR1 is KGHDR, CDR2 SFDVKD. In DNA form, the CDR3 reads TGTGCCACCCTTGGGGCAGGGTATGGCTACACCTTC. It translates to CATLGAGYGYTF.